Each of the 20 T cell receptor beta chains below was sequenced from the same sample in a study of T cell responses to AZD1222 COVID-19 vaccine. Only in-frame clones appear in the TCRdb table, and some are missing; sequencing was by immunoSEQ multiplex PCR. Of some 200,000 clones listed, roughly 92% are singletons. Source: peripheral blood, taken 28 days after the second AZD1222 dose. The receptors derive from an adult who received the AZD1222 COVID-19 vaccine.

The chain recombines TRBV5-5 with TRBJ1-3; D is unclear. The length of the CDR3 is 15 residues. Trimming took 4 bases from V and 4 from J, leaving 15 bases between them. Germline V gene data show CDR1 as SGHKS and CDR2 as YYEKEE (reference sequence). The CDR3 protein is CASSPEGLSGNTIYF. CDR3 in DNA: TGTGCCAGCAGCCCCGAAGGATTGTCCGGAAACACCATATATTTT.

The rearrangement uses TRBV10-1 and TRBJ2-1; D tentatively reads TRBD1 or TRBD2 (5 bases each). V lost 2 bases, J lost 0 bases, and 11 bases lay in between. The CDR3 totals 16 residues. CDR1 is WNHNN and CDR2 is SYGVQD in the germline V gene (reference sequence). CDR3 sequence: CASSELGTSSYNEQFF. The CDR3 nucleotides read TGCGCCAGCAGTGAGCTGGGGACCAGCTCCTACAATGAGCAGTTCTTC.

The V gene is TRBV28, the J gene TRBJ2-7; 9 nucleotides line up with TRBD1. This CDR3 is 16 amino acids long. Germline V gene lookup returns CDR1 MDHEN and CDR2 SYDVKM. The V and J ends lost 10 bases and 3 bases, in that order; junction bases with no gene match: 16. CDR3 coding DNA: TGTGCCACCCTCGGACAGGGGAGAACTAGCTACTACGAGCAGTACTTC. Protein product: CATLGQGRTSYYEQYF.

The rearrangement joins TRBV28 to TRBJ1-3, with D perhaps TRBD1 (5 bases). The CDR3 runs 14 residues. CDR1 and CDR2 (germline): MDHEN, SYDVKM. Trimming removed 4 bases at V and 0 bases at J, with 7 bases between. The CDR3 nucleotides read TGTGCCAGCAGTTGGGACCGCTCTGGAAACACCATATATTTT. Translating it yields CASSWDRSGNTIYF.

V and J are TRBV19 and TRBJ2-2; 8 nucleotides align to TRBD1. Germline values: CDR1 LNHDA, CDR2 SQIVND (reference sequence). The CDR3 consists of 13 residues. CDR3 coding DNA: TGTGTAGTAGGGACAGGATTGACCGGGGAGCTGTTTTTT. It codes for CVVGTGLTGELFF.

V gene TRBV3-1 (or the pseudogene TRBV3-2) combines with J gene TRBJ2-3; 10 positions agree with TRBD2. There are 19 residues in the CDR3. Germline CDR1 reads LGHDT; CDR2 reads YNNKEL (reference sequence). Unmatched junction bases numbered 13, after V lost 3 bases and J lost 1 base. The CDR3 loop reads CASSHVTETGTSGTDTQYF. CDR3 in DNA: TGTGCCAGCAGCCATGTGACCGAAACCGGGACTAGCGGCACAGATACGCAGTATTTT.

V usage is TRBV12-5 and J usage is TRBJ2-7, with D maybe TRBD1 (5 bases). The germline CDR1 and CDR2 sequences are LGHNT and FRNRAP. There are 17 residues in the CDR3. The V end was cut by 1 base, the J end by 5 bases, with 21 bases between. The CDR3 loop reads CASGLAGRQFPGHEQYF. Here the CDR3 DNA reads TGTGCTAGTGGTTTGGCCGGCAGACAGTTCCCTGGGCACGAGCAGTACTTC.

CDR3 loop: CASSGPPGTGGLYEQYF. As DNA, the CDR3 is TGTGCCAGCAGTGGACCGCCCGGAACAGGGGGTCTCTACGAGCAGTACTTC. This sequence joins TRBV6-1 and TRBJ2-7; 8 positions match TRBD1. J lost 3 bases, V lost 4 bases, and 14 bases had no gene match. Per germline, CDR1 MNHNS and CDR2 SASEGT. The CDR3 spans 17 residues.

This chain uses TRBV6-2 or TRBV6-3 with TRBJ1-1; the match to TRBD1 covers 8 bases. The length of the CDR3 is 15 residues. The junction had 8 bases not matched to a gene; V was cut back by 5 bases and J by 3 bases. Looked up from germline, CDR1 is MNHEY and CDR2 is SVGEGT. The CDR3 protein is CASSPPGQGYTEAFF. The CDR3 DNA follows: TGTGCCAGCAGTCCACCCGGACAGGGTTACACTGAAGCTTTCTTT.

This chain links TRBV5-1 with TRBJ2-7; 10 bases fit TRBD1. CDR3 length equals 14 residues. Trimming cost V 5 bases and J 7 bases; bases outside gene matches: 9. CDR1 and CDR2 (germline): SGHRS, YFSETQ. CDR3 coding DNA: TGCGCCAGCAGACGCGGGACAGGGGCTATGGAGCAGTACTTC. It specifies CASRRGTGAMEQYF.

V gene TRBV7-3 combines with J gene TRBJ2-1; 8 bases align to TRBD2. CDR1 is SGHTA, CDR2 FQGTGA, per germline. This CDR3 has 18 residues. The junction had 13 bases not matched to a gene; V was cut back by 4 bases and J by 2 bases. CDR3 region: CASSSPPILADTYNEQFF. CDR3 sequence (DNA): TGTGCCAGCAGCTCCCCCCCCATACTAGCGGACACCTACAATGAGCAGTTCTTC.

The gene calls are TRBV3-1 (or the pseudogene TRBV3-2) and TRBJ2-1; 9 positions match TRBD2. The V and J ends lost 4 bases and 2 bases, in that order; junction bases with no gene match: 3. CDR1 and CDR2 from the germline V gene are LGHDT and YNNKEL (reference sequence). This CDR3 contains 15 residues. For the CDR3, the DNA is TGTGCCAGCAGCCCCAGACTAGCGGCCTACAATGAGCAGTTCTTC. Translation gives CASSPRLAAYNEQFF.

The chain employs TRBV2 and TRBJ2-3; TRBD2 matches at 7 bases. The length of the CDR3 is 19 residues. Germline CDR1 reads SNHLY; CDR2 reads FYNNEI. Germline trimming cut 7 bases from V and 2 bases from J; bases unmatched to any gene: 21. For the CDR3, the DNA is TGTGCCAGCACGGAGATGGGGCTAGCGGTACGTTCCGACACAGATACGCAGTATTTT. It is translated as CASTEMGLAVRSDTDTQYF.

This clone appeared a few times. The gene calls are TRBV6-5 and TRBJ2-1, with 8 bases fitting TRBD2. Trimming took 1 base from V and 9 from J; bases not matched to a gene: 8. Germline V lookup: CDR1 MNHEY, CDR2 SVGAGI. This CDR3 is 15 amino acids long. CDR3 nucleotides: TGTGCCAGCAGTTACTTCGCGGGAGGTGAGGGTGAGCAGTTCTTC. It is translated as CASSYFAGGEGEQFF.

The CDR3 reads CASSVGRSSGNTIYF. CDR3 nucleotide sequence: TGTGCCAGCAGCGTAGGACGGAGCTCTGGAAACACCATATATTTT. The V call is TRBV9, the J call TRBJ1-3; no definite D call. The CDR3 runs to 15 residues. V dropped 0 bases and J dropped 0 bases, with 7 bases sitting between them. Germline CDR1 SGDLS, CDR2 YYNGEE.

The V gene is TRBV3-1 (or the pseudogene TRBV3-2), the J gene TRBJ1-5, with D hard to call. V lost 3 bases, J lost 7 bases, and 10 bases lay in between. Germline V gene sequence: CDR1 LGHDT, CDR2 YNNKEL (reference sequence). The CDR3 has 13 residues. The CDR3 DNA is TGTGCCAGCAGCCAGCGGGGTAGGCAGCCCCAGCATTTT. Translation: CASSQRGRQPQHF.

This clone was found a few times. The chain couples TRBV5-1 to TRBJ2-7, with D uncertain. Germline V gives CDR1 SGHRS, CDR2 YFSETQ. This CDR3 contains 14 residues. V was cut by 3 bases and J by 5 bases, with 15 bases left in between. CDR3 protein: CASSSGGLWHEQYF. The CDR3 bases are TGCGCCAGCAGCTCTGGTGGGTTGTGGCACGAGCAGTACTTC. Combining the CDR3 with reference TRBV5-1 and TRBJ2-7 gives the whole variable domain KAGVTQTPRYLIKTRGQQVTLSCSPISGHRSVSWYQQTPGQGLQFLFEYFSETQRNKGNFPGRFSGRQFSNSRSEMNVSTLELGDSALYLCASSSGGLWHEQYFGPGTRLTVT.

Of note for this clone: Other DNA sequences from this sample encode an identical CDR3 as well. J is TRBJ1-3 and V is TRBV5-1; a possible D gene is TRBD1 (5 bases). The CDR3 runs to 16 residues. Trimming cost V 0 bases and J 2 bases, with 12 bases left between them. Germline CDR1 reads SGHRS; CDR2 reads YFSETQ. This CDR3 is CASSLDPGLTGNTIYF. The DNA for the CDR3 is TGCGCCAGCAGCTTGGATCCGGGGCTTACTGGAAACACCATATATTTT.

V usage is TRBV5-1 and J usage is TRBJ2-7, with D perhaps TRBD2 (7 bases). V was cut by 0 bases and J by 3 bases, with 16 bases left in between. This CDR3 region has 16 residues. Germline V gives CDR1 SGHRS, CDR2 YFSETQ. The CDR3 coding sequence is TGCGCCAGCAGCTTGGTGGCAGGGGAGGGGATCTACGAGCAGTACTTC. Translation gives CASSLVAGEGIYEQYF.

The chain joins TRBV6-7 to TRBJ1-3; TRBD1 is a possible D gene (5 bases). TRBV6-7 is known as an ORF, though its function is uncertain. This CDR3 region has 18 residues. Deletions cut 4 bases from V and 1 base from J, with 20 bases between. The chain's CDR3 is CASSSSTGAGRSGNTIYF. DNA for the CDR3: TGTGCCAGCAGTTCCTCAACCGGGGCTGGGAGATCTGGAAACACCATATATTTT.